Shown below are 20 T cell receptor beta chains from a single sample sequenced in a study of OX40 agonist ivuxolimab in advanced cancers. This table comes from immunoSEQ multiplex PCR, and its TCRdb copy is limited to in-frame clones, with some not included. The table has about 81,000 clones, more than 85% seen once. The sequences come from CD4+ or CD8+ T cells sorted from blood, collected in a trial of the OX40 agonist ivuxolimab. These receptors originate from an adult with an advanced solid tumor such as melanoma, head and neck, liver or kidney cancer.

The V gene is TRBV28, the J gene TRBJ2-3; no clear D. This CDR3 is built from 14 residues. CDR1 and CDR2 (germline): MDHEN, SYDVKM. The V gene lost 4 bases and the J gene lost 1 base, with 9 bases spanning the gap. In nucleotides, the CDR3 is TGTGCCAGCAGTTCCCGACACGGCACAGATACGCAGTATTTT. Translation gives CASSSRHGTDTQYF.

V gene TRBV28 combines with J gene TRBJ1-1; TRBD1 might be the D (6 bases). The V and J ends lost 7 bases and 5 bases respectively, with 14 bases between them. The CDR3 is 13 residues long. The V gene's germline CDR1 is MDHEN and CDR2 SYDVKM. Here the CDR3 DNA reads TGTGCCAGCATCCCGGACAGAGTGACTGAAGCTTTCTTT. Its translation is CASIPDRVTEAFF.

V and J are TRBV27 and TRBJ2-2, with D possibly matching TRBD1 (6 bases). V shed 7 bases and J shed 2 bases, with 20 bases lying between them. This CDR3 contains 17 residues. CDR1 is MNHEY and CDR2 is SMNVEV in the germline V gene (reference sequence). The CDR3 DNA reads TGTGCCAGCACCCAGGACCACCGGGACACCAACACCGGGGAGCTGTTTTTT. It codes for CASTQDHRDTNTGELFF.

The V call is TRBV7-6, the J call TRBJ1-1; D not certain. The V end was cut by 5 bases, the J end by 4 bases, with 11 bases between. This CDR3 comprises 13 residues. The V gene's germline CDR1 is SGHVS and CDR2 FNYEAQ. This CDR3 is CASSAGEGTEAFF. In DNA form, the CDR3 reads TGTGCCAGCAGCGCCGGAGAGGGCACTGAAGCTTTCTTT.

The chain's CDR3 is CASSGGTGIYEQYF. The DNA of the CDR3 is TGCGCCAGCAGTGGGGGGACAGGGATCTACGAGCAGTACTTC. The gene calls are TRBV10-1 and TRBJ2-7, with 9 positions matching TRBD1. The V segment lost 4 bases and the J segment 3 bases; nucleotides outside the gene matches: 4. Germline V gene sequence: CDR1 WNHNN, CDR2 SYGVQD (reference sequence). CDR3 length: 14 residues.

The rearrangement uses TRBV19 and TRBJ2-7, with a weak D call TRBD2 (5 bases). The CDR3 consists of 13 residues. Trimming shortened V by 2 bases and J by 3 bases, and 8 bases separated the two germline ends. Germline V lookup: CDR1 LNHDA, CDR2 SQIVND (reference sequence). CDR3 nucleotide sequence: TGTGCCAGTAGTATATCTAGCAGCTACGAGCAGTACTTC. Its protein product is CASSISSSYEQYF.

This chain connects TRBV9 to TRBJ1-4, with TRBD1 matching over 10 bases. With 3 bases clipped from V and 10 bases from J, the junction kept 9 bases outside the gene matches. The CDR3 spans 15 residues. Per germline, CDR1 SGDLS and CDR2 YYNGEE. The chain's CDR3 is CASSGDGTGVGKLFF. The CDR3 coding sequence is TGTGCCAGCAGCGGAGACGGGACAGGGGTGGGAAAACTGTTTTTT.

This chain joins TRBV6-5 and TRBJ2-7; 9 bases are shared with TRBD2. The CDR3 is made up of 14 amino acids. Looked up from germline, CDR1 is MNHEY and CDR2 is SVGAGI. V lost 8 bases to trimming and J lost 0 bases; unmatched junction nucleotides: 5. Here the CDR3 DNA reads TGTGCCAGCGGCCCGGGACTAGCCTCCTACGAGCAGTACTTC. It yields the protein CASGPGLASYEQYF.

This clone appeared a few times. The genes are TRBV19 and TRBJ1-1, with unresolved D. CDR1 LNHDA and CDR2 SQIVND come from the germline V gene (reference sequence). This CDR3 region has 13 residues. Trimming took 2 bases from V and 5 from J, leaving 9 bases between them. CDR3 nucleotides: TGTGCCAGTAGTATATTTGGGAAAACTGAAGCTTTCTTT. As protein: CASSIFGKTEAFF.

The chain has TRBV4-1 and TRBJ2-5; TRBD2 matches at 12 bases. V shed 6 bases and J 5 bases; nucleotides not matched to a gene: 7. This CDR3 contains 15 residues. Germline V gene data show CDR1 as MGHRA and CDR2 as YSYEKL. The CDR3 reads CASRLTSGGWETQYF. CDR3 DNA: TGCGCCAGCAGGCTCACTAGCGGGGGGTGGGAGACCCAGTACTTC.

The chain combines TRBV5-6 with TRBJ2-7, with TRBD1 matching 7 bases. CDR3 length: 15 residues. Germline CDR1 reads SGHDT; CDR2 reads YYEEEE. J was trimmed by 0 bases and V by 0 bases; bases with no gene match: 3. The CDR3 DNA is TGTGCCAGCAGCTTGGGAGGGGGCGACTCCTACGAGCAGTACTTC. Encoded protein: CASSLGGGDSYEQYF. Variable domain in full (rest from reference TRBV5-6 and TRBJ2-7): DAGVTQSPTHLIKTRGQQVTLRCSPKSGHDTVSWYQQALGQGPQFIFQYYEEEERQRGNFPDRFSGHQFPNYSSELNVNALLLGDSALYLCASSLGGGDSYEQYFGPGTRLTVT.

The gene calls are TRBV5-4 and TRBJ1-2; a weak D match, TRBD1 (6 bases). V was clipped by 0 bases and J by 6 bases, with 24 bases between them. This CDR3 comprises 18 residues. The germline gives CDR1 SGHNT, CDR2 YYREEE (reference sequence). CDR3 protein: CASSLAVVRGAFSDGYTF. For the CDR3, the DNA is TGTGCCAGCAGCTTGGCCGTGGTTCGGGGGGCATTTTCGGATGGCTACACCTTC.

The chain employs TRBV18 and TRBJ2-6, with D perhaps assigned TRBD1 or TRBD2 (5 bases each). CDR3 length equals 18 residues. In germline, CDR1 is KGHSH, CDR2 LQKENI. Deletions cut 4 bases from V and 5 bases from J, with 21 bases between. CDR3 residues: CASSRRADIQSRANVLTF. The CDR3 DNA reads TGTGCCAGCTCACGCCGAGCGGACATACAAAGTCGGGCCAACGTCCTGACTTTC.

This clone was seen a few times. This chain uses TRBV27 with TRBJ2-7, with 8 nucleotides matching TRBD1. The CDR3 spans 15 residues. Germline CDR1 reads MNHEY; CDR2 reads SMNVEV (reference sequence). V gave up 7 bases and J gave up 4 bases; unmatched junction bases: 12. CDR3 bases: TGTGCCAGCACCCCCAGGGGCAGGGGGCAATACGAGCAGTACTTC. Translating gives CASTPRGRGQYEQYF.

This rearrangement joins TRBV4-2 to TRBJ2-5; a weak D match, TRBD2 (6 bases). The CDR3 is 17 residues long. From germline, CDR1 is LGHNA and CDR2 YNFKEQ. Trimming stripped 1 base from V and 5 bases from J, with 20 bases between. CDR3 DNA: TGTGCCAGCAGCCAAGTTGGGATGCGGGATTGGTCCGAGACCCAGTACTTC. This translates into CASSQVGMRDWSETQYF.

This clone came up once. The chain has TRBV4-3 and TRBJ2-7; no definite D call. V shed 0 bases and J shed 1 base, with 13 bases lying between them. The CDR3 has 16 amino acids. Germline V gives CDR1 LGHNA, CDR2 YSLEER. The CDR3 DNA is TGCGCCAGCAGCCAAGAAATAAGGGTTTGGTCCTACGAGCAGTACTTC. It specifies CASSQEIRVWSYEQYF.

CDR3 in DNA: TGTGCCAGCAGTGTACACCGGGGTGATCGCACAGATACGCAGTATTTT. Amino acids: CASSVHRGDRTDTQYF. This sequence joins TRBV2 and TRBJ2-3, with D possibly matching TRBD2 (5 bases). The CDR3 consists of 16 residues. The germline V and J ends were trimmed by 4 bases and 1 base, with 15 bases remaining between them. Germline V lookup: CDR1 SNHLY, CDR2 FYNNEI.

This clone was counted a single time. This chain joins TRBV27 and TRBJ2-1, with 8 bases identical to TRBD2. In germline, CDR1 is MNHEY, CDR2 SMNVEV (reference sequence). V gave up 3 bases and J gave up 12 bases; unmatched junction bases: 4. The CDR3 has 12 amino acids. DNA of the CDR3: TGTGCCAGCAGTTTCGGGACTAGGGGGCAGTTCTTC. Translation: CASSFGTRGQFF.

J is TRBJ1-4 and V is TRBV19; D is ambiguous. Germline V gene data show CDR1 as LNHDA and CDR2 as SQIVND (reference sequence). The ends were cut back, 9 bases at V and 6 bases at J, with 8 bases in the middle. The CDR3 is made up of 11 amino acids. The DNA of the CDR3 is TGTGCCAGCACTCAAGATGAAAAACTGTTTTTT. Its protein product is CASTQDEKLFF.

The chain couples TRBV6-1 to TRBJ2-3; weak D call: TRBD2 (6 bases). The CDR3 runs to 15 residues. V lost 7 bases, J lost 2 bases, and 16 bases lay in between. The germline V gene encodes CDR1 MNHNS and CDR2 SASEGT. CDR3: CASMERTKATDTQYF. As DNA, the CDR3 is TGTGCCAGCATGGAAAGGACTAAGGCCACAGATACGCAGTATTTT.